The 19 T cell receptor beta chains below all came from one sample that was sequenced in a study of PD-L1 blockade in urothelial cancer. The table came from immunoSEQ multiplex PCR; TCRdb's copy has only in-frame clones and leaves some out. The table lists under 90,000 clones, 90% to 95% of them singletons. The sample was PBMCs, taken around atezolizumab (anti-PD-L1) treatment. Receptors originate from a man aged 55-75 years with urothelial cancer.

The chain uses TRBV25-1 and TRBJ2-3; D not resolved. The CDR3 runs 13 residues. Deletions cut 11 bases from V and 1 base from J, with 13 bases between. Per the germline V gene, CDR1 is MGHDK and CDR2 is SYGVNS. CDR3 nucleotides: TGTGCCGTGCGCTGGAGTGGCACAGATACGCAGTATTTT. This gives the protein CAVRWSGTDTQYF.

As to this clone: The DNA is omitted, as the CDR3 cannot be located on it reliably, and the CDR3 follows TCRdb's listing. The rearrangement links TRBV5-8 to TRBJ2-1; the table gives TRBD2 as D, unverified against the DNA. The CDR3 is 15 amino acids long, termini counted. The germline V gene has CDR1 SGHTS and CDR2 YDEGEE. The CDR3 region is CASSGGTSGLSGQFF.

This sequence joins TRBV18 and TRBJ2-1; TRBD1 agrees at 11 bases. Trimming took 0 bases from V and 10 from J; bases not matched to a gene: 5. This CDR3 spans 15 amino acids. The germline gives CDR1 KGHSH, CDR2 LQKENI. This CDR3 is CASSPPGQGANEQFF. DNA for the CDR3: TGTGCCAGCTCACCACCCGGACAGGGGGCCAACGAGCAGTTCTTC.

The CDR3 sequence is CAVTNSDTQYF. The CDR3 region has the DNA TGTGCCGTCACCAATTCCGATACGCAGTATTTT. The chain employs TRBV10-3 and TRBJ2-3; D not certain. V was shortened by 11 bases and J by 6 bases, with 12 bases between the two germline ends. CDR3 size: 11 residues. From germline, CDR1 is ENHRY and CDR2 SYGVKD.

The chain couples TRBV9 to TRBJ1-2, with 8 nucleotides matching TRBD1. In germline, CDR1 is SGDLS, CDR2 YYNGEE. With V trimmed by 2 bases and J by 4 bases, 4 bases remained unmatched. The CDR3 runs 14 residues. The CDR3 DNA is TGTGCCAGCAGCGTGGGGACAGGAGGCTATGGCTACACCTTC. Its protein is CASSVGTGGYGYTF.

This chain uses TRBV28 with TRBJ2-2, with D hard to call. The V gene lost 2 bases and the J gene lost 5 bases, with 9 bases spanning the gap. Germline V lookup: CDR1 MDHEN, CDR2 SYDVKM. The CDR3 consists of 14 residues. The CDR3 DNA follows: TGTGCCAGCAGTTTAGAACTTTCAACCGGGGAGCTGTTTTTT. Translation gives CASSLELSTGELFF.

CDR3 nucleotide sequence: TGTGCCATCAGTGAGTCGATTGTAGAGAGGAACACTGAAGCTTTCTTT. As protein: CAISESIVERNTEAFF. The chain carries TRBV10-3 and TRBJ1-1, with no clear D. Germline V gives CDR1 ENHRY, CDR2 SYGVKD. Trimming pared 0 bases from V and 1 base from J, leaving 12 bases between. The CDR3 is 16 residues long.

This chain uses TRBV2 with TRBJ2-3, with 7 bases aligning to TRBD2. The CDR3 runs 16 residues. From germline, CDR1 is SNHLY and CDR2 FYNNEI. Trimming cost V 6 bases and J 4 bases; bases outside gene matches: 13. The DNA for the CDR3 is TGTGCCAGCAGAGTGGGGGGGACTTTAGCAGCAGATACGCAGTATTTT. Protein sequence: CASRVGGTLAADTQYF.

V and J are TRBV10-1 and TRBJ2-1, with D possibly TRBD1 on 6 matching bases. The CDR3 spans 12 residues. In germline, CDR1 is WNHNN, CDR2 SYGVQD (reference sequence). The V end lost 6 bases, the J end lost 9 bases, and 12 bases lay between the germline ends. For the CDR3, the DNA is TGCGCCAGCAGCCAAACAGGGCGTGAGCAGTTCTTC. It codes for CASSQTGREQFF.

The CDR3 spells CASSGTGGNQPQHF. The CDR3 DNA reads as TGTGCCAGCAGCGGGACAGGGGGCAATCAGCCCCAGCATTTT. V gene TRBV27 combines with J gene TRBJ1-5; 10 nucleotides align to TRBD1. The V gene's germline CDR1 is MNHEY and CDR2 SMNVEV (reference sequence). The CDR3 runs 14 residues. V trimming: 6 bases; J trimming: 2 bases; junction bases outside the gene matches: 1.

This clone was counted between two and nine times. The chain uses TRBV15 and TRBJ2-2; D gene uncertain. V shed 0 bases and J shed 13 bases, with 12 bases lying between them. This CDR3 comprises 13 residues. The germline V gene has CDR1 LNHNV and CDR2 YYDKDF (reference sequence). This CDR3 reads CATSRDRSDMLFF. As DNA, the CDR3 is TGTGCCACCAGCAGAGATCGCTCCGACATGCTGTTTTTT.

This clone was seen a single time. The CDR3 DNA follows: TGTGCCAGCAGTTTATCGGGACAGCCCTATGGCTACACCTTC. Translation: CASSLSGQPYGYTF. The chain joins TRBV28 to TRBJ1-2; TRBD1 matches 7 bases. Trimming cost V 1 base and J 4 bases; bases outside gene matches: 3. Germline loops: CDR1 MDHEN, CDR2 SYDVKM. This CDR3 spans 14 amino acids.

The chain carries TRBV7-9 and TRBJ1-5; possible D gene TRBD1, 6 bases. This CDR3 has 16 residues. V was trimmed by 3 bases and J by 0 bases, leaving 12 bases between them. Germline V gene lookup returns CDR1 SEHNR and CDR2 FQNEAQ (reference sequence). The CDR3 sequence: CASSLSRGNSNQPQHF. Written as DNA, the CDR3 is TGTGCCAGCAGCTTGTCCAGGGGAAATAGCAATCAGCCCCAGCATTTT.

The chain employs TRBV29-1 and TRBJ2-3; weak D call: TRBD1 (5 bases). The CDR3 covers 15 residues. Germline V gene data show CDR1 as SQVTM and CDR2 as ANQGSEA. V lost 8 bases to trimming and J lost 4 bases, with 22 bases between them. CDR3 bases: TGCAGCCTCCAAATCCAGGGCAGGGTGGCAGATACGCAGTATTTT. Translation: CSLQIQGRVADTQYF.

The chain joins TRBV19 to TRBJ2-7, with a tentative D call TRBD1 (5 bases). CDR3 length: 12 amino acids. Germline-derived CDR1 and CDR2 are LNHDA and SQIVND (reference sequence). Trimming left V 5 bases short and J 2 bases short, with 7 bases between. CDR3 residues: CASSDSTYEQYF. The CDR3 nucleotides are TGTGCCAGTAGTGACAGTACCTACGAGCAGTACTTC.

The chain has TRBV27 and TRBJ2-3; possibly TRBD2 for D (5 bases). The CDR3 runs 14 residues. V was cut by 3 bases and J by 6 bases, with 13 bases left in between. Germline loops: CDR1 MNHEY, CDR2 SMNVEV (reference sequence). This chain's CDR3 is CASSLGRALDTQYF. The CDR3 DNA follows: TGTGCCAGCAGTTTGGGGAGAGCCTTGGATACGCAGTATTTT.

The table lists this clone with a count of one. The CDR3 sequence: CASGGQVDEQFF. CDR3 sequence (DNA): TGTGCCAGCGGAGGACAGGTCGATGAGCAGTTCTTC. The chain joins TRBV28 to TRBJ2-1; 7 nucleotides line up with TRBD1. Germline loops: CDR1 MDHEN, CDR2 SYDVKM. Trimming took 8 bases from V and 8 from J; bases not matched to a gene: 6. The CDR3 has 12 amino acids.

The chain couples TRBV6-1 to TRBJ2-5; 7 bases align to TRBD1. The germline V gene encodes CDR1 MNHNS and CDR2 SASEGT. CDR3 length equals 14 residues. After removal of 0 bases from V and 4 bases from J, the junction contained 2 bases not matched to a gene. The CDR3 region is CASSEAYRGETQYF. The CDR3 coding sequence is TGTGCCAGCAGTGAAGCCTACAGGGGAGAGACCCAGTACTTC.

The V and J genes are TRBV6-5 and TRBJ2-1; the D gene is possibly TRBD1 (6 bases). The CDR3 length is 15 residues. Trimming removed 5 bases from V and 2 bases from J, with 13 bases in between. Germline V lookup: CDR1 MNHEY, CDR2 SVGAGI. CDR3 region: CASSRARQAYNEQFF. The CDR3, as DNA: TGTGCCAGCAGTCGCGCGCGACAGGCCTACAATGAGCAGTTCTTC.